This TCR beta chain was recovered during a study of graft-versus-host responses after intestinal transplantation. Study summary: Anti-thymocyte globulin induction was given to all recipients, followed by tacrolimus and steroids for about 3 years. Study-wide results and caveats: Early after transplant, HvG clones declined as circulating GvH clones peaked. Some patients had graft-donor T cell macrochimerism. In their allografts, the ratios of graft-versus-host to host-versus-graft T cell clones were high.

A note on this clone: No antigen is known for it.

The CDR3 has 16 residues. The V gene end was trimmed by 5 bases and the J gene end by 8 bases; junction bases not matched to a gene: 11. In germline, CDR1 is MNHEY, CDR2 SMNVEV (reference sequence). TCRdb's table, derived via immunoSEQ multiplex PCR, lists solely in-frame clones and lacks some. This table holds over 85,000 clones, roughly nine tenths found once. The sequence was obtained from a human donor who was the organ donor for an intestinal transplant. The chain has TRBV27 and TRBJ1-6, with TRBD1 matching 8 bases. The input for sequencing was unstimulated CD4+ T cells sorted from spleen or lymph node cells, taken before transplant. CDR3: CASSDETGERHSPLHF. In nucleotides, the CDR3 is TGTGCCAGCAGTGACGAGACAGGGGAACGACATTCACCCCTCCACTTT.